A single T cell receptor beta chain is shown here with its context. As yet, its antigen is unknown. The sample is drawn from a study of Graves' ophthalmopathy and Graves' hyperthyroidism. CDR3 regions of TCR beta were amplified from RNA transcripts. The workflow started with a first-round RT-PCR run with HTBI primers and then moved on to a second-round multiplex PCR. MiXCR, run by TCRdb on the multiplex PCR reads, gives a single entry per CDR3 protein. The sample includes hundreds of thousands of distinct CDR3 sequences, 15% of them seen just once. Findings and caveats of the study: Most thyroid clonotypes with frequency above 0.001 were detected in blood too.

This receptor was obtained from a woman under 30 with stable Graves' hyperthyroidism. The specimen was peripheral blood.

The CDR3 bases are TGTGCCAGCAGTCAACCGGGACAGGGGGACACAGATACGCAGTATTTT. It yields the protein CASSQPGQGDTDTQYF. The rearrangement links TRBV6-1 to TRBJ2-3; 11 nucleotides align to TRBD1. Germline-derived CDR1 and CDR2 are MNHNS and SASEGT. The trim removed 5 bases at V and 2 bases at J, leaving 6 bases unmatched. The CDR3 is made up of 16 amino acids.